A single sample is the source of the 6 T cell receptor beta chains below, sequenced in a study of vaccination effects on CD4 cells after COVID-19. Clones were read by immunoSEQ multiplex PCR, and TCRdb kept only the in-frame ones, dropping some. In the table there are about 27,000 clones, around three quarters of which are singletons. For these TCRs, the target antigens are not known. CD4+ T cells specific for antigen were expanded with viral peptide pools by the ViraFEST assay before sequencing. Having been cultured for around ten days, the cells underwent CD4+ T cell isolation. None of these healthy vaccinees had been infected with SARS-CoV-2 before vaccination. The sample in question was CD4+ T cells from PBMCs cultured with HCoV-NL63 spike peptides, obtained before COVID-19 vaccination. The receptors shown here come from a human donor who received a COVID-19 vaccine.

The chain has TRBV24-1 and TRBJ2-6; D possibly uses TRBD1 or TRBD2 (5 bases each). The germline V gene has CDR1 KGHDR and CDR2 SFDVKD. V was cut by 5 bases and J by 4 bases, with 23 bases left in between. The CDR3 has 19 residues. This CDR3 is CATSVVTPKGERGANVLTF. In DNA form, the CDR3 reads TGTGCCACCAGTGTTGTAACCCCTAAAGGGGAGCGAGGGGCCAACGTCCTGACTTTC.

The rearrangement uses TRBV18 and TRBJ1-2, with D perhaps TRBD1 (5 bases). This CDR3 is 13 amino acids long. V shed 3 bases and J shed 8 bases, with 13 bases lying between them. In germline, CDR1 is KGHSH, CDR2 LQKENI. In DNA, the CDR3 is TGTGCCAGCTCACCCGGTCAGGGTGGCGGCTACACCTTC. It encodes CASSPGQGGGYTF. Combining the CDR3 with reference TRBV18 and TRBJ1-2 gives the whole variable domain NAGVMQNPRHLVRRRGQEARLRCSPMKGHSHVYWYRQLPEEGLKFMVYLQKENIIDESGMPKERFSAEFPKEGPSILRIQQVVRGDSAAYFCASSPGQGGGYTFGSGTRLTVV.

The chain has TRBV30 and TRBJ2-2; TRBD2 agrees at 15 bases. Germline V gene sequence: CDR1 GTSNPN, CDR2 SVGIG (reference sequence). Losses at the gene ends were 1 base for V and 8 bases for J; bases not matched to a gene: 2. The CDR3 contains 15 residues. CDR3 loop: CAWSGTSGRVGELFF. The CDR3 coding sequence is TGTGCCTGGAGTGGGACTAGCGGGAGGGTTGGGGAGCTGTTTTTT. Combining the CDR3 with reference TRBV30 and TRBJ2-2 gives the whole variable domain SQTIHQWPATLVQPVGSPLSLECTVEGTSNPNLYWYRQAAGRGLQLLFYSVGIGQISSEVPQNLSASRPQDRQFILSSKKLLLSDSGFYLCAWSGTSGRVGELFFGEGSRLTVL.

The chain combines TRBV30 with TRBJ1-3; TRBD1 matches 8 bases. V was clipped by 3 bases and J by 0 bases; unmatched bases: 4. Per germline, CDR1 GTSNPN and CDR2 SVGIG (reference sequence). The CDR3 covers 15 residues. CDR3 residues: CAWSRTGNSGNTIYF. The CDR3 nucleotides are TGTGCCTGGAGCAGGACAGGGAACTCTGGAAACACCATATATTTT.

The chain carries TRBV7-3 and TRBJ2-5; D tentatively reads TRBD1 or TRBD2 (5 bases each). The germline V and J ends were trimmed by 2 bases and 2 bases, with 15 bases remaining between them. CDR3 length: 16 residues. Germline CDR1 SGHTA, CDR2 FQGTGA. CDR3 nucleotides: TGTGCCAGCAGCTTAGGGGGACCACCTTCACAAGAGACCCAGTACTTC. This gives the protein CASSLGGPPSQETQYF.

The chain uses TRBV27 and TRBJ1-2; D is undetermined. Per the germline V gene, CDR1 is MNHEY and CDR2 is SMNVEV (reference sequence). V lost 4 bases, J lost 0 bases, and 9 bases lay in between. The CDR3 covers 14 residues. The CDR3 coding sequence is TGTGCCAGCAGTTCCAGGTCAGCTAACTATGGCTACACCTTC. The encoded protein is CASSSRSANYGYTF.